Given below is one TCR beta chain in context. What it binds is unknown. The data derive from a study of post-analysis software for immune sequencing data. The wider study: Courses of disease covered relapsing-remitting, secondary progressive and progressive-relapsing multiple sclerosis. The study, taken as a whole, reports: There were about 5 TRBV segments more frequent in patients than controls, and TRBV5-6, TRBV5-1 and TRBV20-1 were among them.

The CDR3 runs 18 residues. Germline V gives CDR1 LNHNV, CDR2 YYDKDF (reference sequence). With 0 bases clipped from V and 1 base from J, the junction kept 8 bases outside the gene matches. Unique molecular identifiers featured in each of the TCR beta cDNA libraries. TCRdb passed the PCR reads through MiXCR, listing each CDR3 protein once. The sample holds hundreds of thousands of distinct CDR3 sequences, less than 35% seen once. The TCR was taken from a girl aged 10 to 17 with multiple sclerosis. The J gene is TRBJ2-5, the V gene TRBV15, with 10 bases aligning to TRBD1. The material sequenced was blood. The CDR3 region is CATSRDRMGDRGQETQYF. The CDR3 nucleotides are TGTGCCACCAGCAGAGACCGAATGGGGGACAGGGGCCAAGAGACCCAGTACTTC. The variable domain in full, completed from reference TRBV15 and TRBJ2-5, reads DAMVIQNPRYQVTQFGKPVTLSCSQTLNHNVMYWYQQKSSQAPKLLFHYYDKDFNNEADTPDNFQSRRPNTSFCFLDIRSPGLGDTAMYLCATSRDRMGDRGQETQYFGPGTRLLVL.